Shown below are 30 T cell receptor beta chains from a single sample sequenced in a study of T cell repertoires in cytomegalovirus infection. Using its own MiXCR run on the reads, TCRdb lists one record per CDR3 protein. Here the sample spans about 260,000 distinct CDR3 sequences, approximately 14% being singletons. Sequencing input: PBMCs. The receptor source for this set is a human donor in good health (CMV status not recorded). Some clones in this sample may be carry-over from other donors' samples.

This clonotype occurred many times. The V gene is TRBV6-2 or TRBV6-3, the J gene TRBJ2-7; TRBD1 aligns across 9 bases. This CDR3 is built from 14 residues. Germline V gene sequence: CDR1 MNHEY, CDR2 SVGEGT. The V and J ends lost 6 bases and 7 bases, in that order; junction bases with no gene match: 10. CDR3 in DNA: TGTGCCAGCAGAAAACAGGGGGCACGGGAGGAGCAGTACTTC. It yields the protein CASRKQGAREEQYF.

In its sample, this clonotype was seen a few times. The CDR3 DNA follows: TGTGCCAGCAGTTTAGGAAACTCCAACAGTGAGCAGTTCTTC. Protein sequence: CASSLGNSNSEQFF. V gene TRBV12-3 or TRBV12-4 combines with J gene TRBJ2-1; D not resolved. The CDR3 length is 14 residues. The germline V and J ends were trimmed by 1 base and 9 bases, with 13 bases remaining between them.

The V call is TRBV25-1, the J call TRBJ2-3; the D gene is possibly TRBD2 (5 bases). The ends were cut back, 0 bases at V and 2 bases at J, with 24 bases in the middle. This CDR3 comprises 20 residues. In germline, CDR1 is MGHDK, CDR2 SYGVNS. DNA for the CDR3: TGTGCCAGCAGTGAATATTCGGTTTATAGCGATGTTAGGCCCACAGATACGCAGTATTTT. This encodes CASSEYSVYSDVRPTDTQYF.

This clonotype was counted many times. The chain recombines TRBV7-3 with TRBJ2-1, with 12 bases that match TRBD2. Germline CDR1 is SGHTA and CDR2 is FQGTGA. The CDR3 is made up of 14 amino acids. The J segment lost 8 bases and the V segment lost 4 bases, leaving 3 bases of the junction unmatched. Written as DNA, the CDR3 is TGTGCCAGCAGCTCTCTAGCGGGAGGGGATGAGCAGTTCTTC. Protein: CASSSLAGGDEQFF. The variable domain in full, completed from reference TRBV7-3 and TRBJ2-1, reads GAGVSQTPSNKVTEKGKYVELRCDPISGHTALYWYRQSLGQGPEFLIYFQGTGAADDSGLPNDRFFAVRPEGSVSTLKIQRTERGDSAVYLCASSSLAGGDEQFFGPGTRLTVL.

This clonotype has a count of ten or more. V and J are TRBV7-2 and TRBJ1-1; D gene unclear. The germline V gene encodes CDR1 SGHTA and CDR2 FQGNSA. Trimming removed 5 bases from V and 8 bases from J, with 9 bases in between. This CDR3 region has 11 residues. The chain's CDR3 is CASSQSREAFF. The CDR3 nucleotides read TGTGCCAGCAGCCAGAGCAGAGAAGCTTTCTTT.

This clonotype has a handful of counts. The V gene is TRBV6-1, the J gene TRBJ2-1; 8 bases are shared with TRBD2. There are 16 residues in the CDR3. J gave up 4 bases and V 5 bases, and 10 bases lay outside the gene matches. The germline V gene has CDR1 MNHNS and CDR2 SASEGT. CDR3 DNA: TGTGCCAGCAGTCGGGGTGGTAGCGGGACTTACAATGAGCAGTTCTTC. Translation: CASSRGGSGTYNEQFF.

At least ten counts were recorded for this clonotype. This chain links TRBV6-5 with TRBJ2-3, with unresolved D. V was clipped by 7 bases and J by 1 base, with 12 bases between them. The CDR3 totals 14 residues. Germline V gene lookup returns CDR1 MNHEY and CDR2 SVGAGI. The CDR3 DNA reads TGTGCCAGCACCCAAGGTGACGGCACAGATACGCAGTATTTT. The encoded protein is CASTQGDGTDTQYF.

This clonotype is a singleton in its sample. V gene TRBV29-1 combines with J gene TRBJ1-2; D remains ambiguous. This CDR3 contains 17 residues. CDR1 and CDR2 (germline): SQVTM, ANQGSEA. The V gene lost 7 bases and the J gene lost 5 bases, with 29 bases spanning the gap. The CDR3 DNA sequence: TGCAGCGCTGTGACCGGGATCAACCGGCTACTGACTTATGGCTACACCTTC. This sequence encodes CSAVTGINRLLTYGYTF. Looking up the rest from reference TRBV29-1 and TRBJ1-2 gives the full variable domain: SAVISQKPSRDICQRGTSLTIQCQVDSQVTMMFWYRQQPGQSLTLIATANQGSEATYESGFVIDKFPISRPNLTFSTLTVSNMSPEDSSIYLCSAVTGINRLLTYGYTFGSGTRLTVV.

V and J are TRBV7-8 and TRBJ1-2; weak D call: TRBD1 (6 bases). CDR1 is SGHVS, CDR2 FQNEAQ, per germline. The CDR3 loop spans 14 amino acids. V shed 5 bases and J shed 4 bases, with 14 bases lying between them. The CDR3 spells CASSRNTGIYGYTF. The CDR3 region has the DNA TGTGCCAGCAGCCGGAATACAGGGATCTATGGCTACACCTTC.

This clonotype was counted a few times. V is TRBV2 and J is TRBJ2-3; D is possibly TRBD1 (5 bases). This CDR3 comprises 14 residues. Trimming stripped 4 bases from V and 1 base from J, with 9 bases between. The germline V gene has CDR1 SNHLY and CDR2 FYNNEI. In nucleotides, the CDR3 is TGTGCCAGCAGTGGAAGGGGCGGCACAGATACGCAGTATTTT. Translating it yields CASSGRGGTDTQYF.

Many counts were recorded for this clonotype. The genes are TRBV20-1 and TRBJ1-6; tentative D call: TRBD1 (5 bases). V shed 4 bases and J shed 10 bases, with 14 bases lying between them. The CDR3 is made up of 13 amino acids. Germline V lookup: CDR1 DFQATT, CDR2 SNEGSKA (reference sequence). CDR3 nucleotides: TGCAGTGCTAAGCTCAGGGAAGCCTCACCCCTCCACTTT. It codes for CSAKLREASPLHF.

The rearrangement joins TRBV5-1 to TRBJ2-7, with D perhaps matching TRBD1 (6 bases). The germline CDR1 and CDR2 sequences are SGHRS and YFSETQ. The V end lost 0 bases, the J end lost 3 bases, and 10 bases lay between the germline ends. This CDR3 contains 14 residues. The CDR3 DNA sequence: TGCGCCAGCAGCTTGGCGGGGACAAACTACGAGCAGTACTTC. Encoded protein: CASSLAGTNYEQYF. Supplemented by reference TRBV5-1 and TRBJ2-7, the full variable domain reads KAGVTQTPRYLIKTRGQQVTLSCSPISGHRSVSWYQQTPGQGLQFLFEYFSETQRNKGNFPGRFSGRQFSNSRSEMNVSTLELGDSALYLCASSLAGTNYEQYFGPGTRLTVT.

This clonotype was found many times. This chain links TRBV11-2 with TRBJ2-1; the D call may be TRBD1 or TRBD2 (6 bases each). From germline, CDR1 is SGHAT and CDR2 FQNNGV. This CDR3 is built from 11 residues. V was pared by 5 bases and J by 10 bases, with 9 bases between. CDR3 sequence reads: CASSRGREQFF. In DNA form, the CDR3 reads TGTGCCAGCAGCCGGGGGCGGGAGCAGTTCTTC.

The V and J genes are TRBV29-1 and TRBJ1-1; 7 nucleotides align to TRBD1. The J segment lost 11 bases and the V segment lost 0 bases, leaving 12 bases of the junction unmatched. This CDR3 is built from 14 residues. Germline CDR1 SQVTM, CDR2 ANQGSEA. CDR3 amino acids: CSVEDEQGEGDAFF. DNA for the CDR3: TGCAGCGTTGAAGATGAGCAGGGGGAGGGCGATGCTTTCTTT.

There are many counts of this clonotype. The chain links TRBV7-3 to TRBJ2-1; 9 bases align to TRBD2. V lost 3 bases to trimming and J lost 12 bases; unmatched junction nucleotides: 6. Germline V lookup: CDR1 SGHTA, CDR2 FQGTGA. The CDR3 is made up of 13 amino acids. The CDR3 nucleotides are TGTGCCAGCAGCTTGAGGTTTAGCGGGAGGCAGTTCTTC. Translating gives CASSLRFSGRQFF.

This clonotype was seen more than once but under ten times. In DNA, the CDR3 is TGTGCCAGCAGTCCCCTCGGGACTCCTAGCACAGATACGCAGTATTTT. This codes for CASSPLGTPSTDTQYF. The chain has TRBV28 and TRBJ2-3; perhaps TRBD2 as D (6 bases). Deletions cut 5 bases from V and 0 bases from J, with 15 bases between. This CDR3 is 16 amino acids long. Germline CDR1 reads MDHEN; CDR2 reads SYDVKM.

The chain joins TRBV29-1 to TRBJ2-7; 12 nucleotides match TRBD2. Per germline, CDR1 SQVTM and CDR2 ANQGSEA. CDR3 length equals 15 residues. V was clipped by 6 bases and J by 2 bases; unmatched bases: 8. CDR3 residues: CSVKTSGSFPYEQYF. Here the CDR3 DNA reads TGCAGCGTGAAGACTAGCGGGAGTTTCCCCTACGAGCAGTACTTC.

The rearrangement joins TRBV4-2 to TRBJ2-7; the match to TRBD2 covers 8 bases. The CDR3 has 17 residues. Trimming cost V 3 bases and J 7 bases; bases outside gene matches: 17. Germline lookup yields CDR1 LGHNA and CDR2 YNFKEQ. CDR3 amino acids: CASSHGVLDSGVEEQYF. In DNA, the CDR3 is TGTGCCAGCAGCCATGGGGTACTTGATAGCGGGGTAGAGGAGCAGTACTTC.

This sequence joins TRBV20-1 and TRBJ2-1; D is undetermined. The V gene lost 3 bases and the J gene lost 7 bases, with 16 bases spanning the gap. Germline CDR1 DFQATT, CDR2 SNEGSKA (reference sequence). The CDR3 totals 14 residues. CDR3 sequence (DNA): TGCAGTGCTAGCCGGGCGACGTTTGGGAATGAGCAGTTCTTC. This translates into CSASRATFGNEQFF.

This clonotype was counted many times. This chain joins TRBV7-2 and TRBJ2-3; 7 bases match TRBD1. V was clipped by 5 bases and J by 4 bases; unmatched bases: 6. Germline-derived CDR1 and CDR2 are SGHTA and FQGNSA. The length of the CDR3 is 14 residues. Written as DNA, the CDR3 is TGTGCCAGCAGCCCGGACAGGTCTTCAGATACGCAGTATTTT. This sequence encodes CASSPDRSSDTQYF.

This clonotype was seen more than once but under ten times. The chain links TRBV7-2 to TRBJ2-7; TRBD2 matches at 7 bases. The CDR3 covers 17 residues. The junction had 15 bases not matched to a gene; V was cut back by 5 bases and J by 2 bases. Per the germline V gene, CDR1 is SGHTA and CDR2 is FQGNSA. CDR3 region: CASSPTLLSGNPYEQYF. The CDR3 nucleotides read TGTGCCAGCAGCCCCACCCTTCTGAGCGGGAACCCCTACGAGCAGTACTTC.

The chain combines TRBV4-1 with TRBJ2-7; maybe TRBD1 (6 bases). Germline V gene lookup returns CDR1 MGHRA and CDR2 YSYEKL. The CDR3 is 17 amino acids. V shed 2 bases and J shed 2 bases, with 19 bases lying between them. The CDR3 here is CASSQSSPRDTPYEQYF. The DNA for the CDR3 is TGCGCCAGCAGCCAAAGCTCGCCCCGGGACACCCCCTACGAGCAGTACTTC.

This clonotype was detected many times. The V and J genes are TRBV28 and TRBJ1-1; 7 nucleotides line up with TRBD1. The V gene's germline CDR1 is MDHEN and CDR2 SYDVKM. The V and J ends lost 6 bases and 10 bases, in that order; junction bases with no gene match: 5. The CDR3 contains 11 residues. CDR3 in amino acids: CASREQGRAFF. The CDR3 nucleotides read TGTGCCAGCAGGGAACAGGGGAGAGCTTTCTTT. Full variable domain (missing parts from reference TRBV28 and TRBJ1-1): DVKVTQSSRYLVKRTGEKVFLECVQDMDHENMFWYRQDPGLGLRLIYFSYDVKMKEKGDIPEGYSVSREKKERFSLILESASTNQTSMYLCASREQGRAFFGQGTRLTVV.

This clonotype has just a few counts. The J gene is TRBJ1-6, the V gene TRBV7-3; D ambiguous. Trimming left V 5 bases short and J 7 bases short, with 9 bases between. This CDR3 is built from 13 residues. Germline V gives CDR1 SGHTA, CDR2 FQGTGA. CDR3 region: CASSPGRNSPLHF. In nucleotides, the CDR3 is TGTGCCAGCAGCCCAGGACGGAATTCACCCCTCCACTTT.

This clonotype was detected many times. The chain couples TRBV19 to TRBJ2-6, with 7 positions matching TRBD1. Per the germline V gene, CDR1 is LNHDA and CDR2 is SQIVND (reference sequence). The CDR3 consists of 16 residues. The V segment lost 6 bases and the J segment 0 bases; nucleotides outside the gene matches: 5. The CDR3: CASSPGGSSGANVLTF. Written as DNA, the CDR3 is TGTGCCAGTAGCCCAGGGGGTAGCTCTGGGGCCAACGTCCTGACTTTC.

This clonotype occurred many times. The DNA for the CDR3 is TGTGCCAGCAGCTTATTCATCAGCGGGGGACAGGAATGGGAGACCCAGTACTTC. Its protein product is CASSLFISGGQEWETQYF. The chain recombines TRBV7-2 with TRBJ2-5, with D perhaps given as TRBD1 or TRBD2 (8 bases each). V shed 2 bases and J shed 5 bases, with 24 bases lying between them. Germline values: CDR1 SGHTA, CDR2 FQGNSA. The CDR3 length is 18 residues.

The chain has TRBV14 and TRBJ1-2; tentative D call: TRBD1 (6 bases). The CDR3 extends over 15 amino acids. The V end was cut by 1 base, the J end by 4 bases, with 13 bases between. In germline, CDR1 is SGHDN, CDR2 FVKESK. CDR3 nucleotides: TGTGCCAGCAGCCAAGCCGGGGGCGGCGGCTATGGCTACACCTTC. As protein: CASSQAGGGGYGYTF.

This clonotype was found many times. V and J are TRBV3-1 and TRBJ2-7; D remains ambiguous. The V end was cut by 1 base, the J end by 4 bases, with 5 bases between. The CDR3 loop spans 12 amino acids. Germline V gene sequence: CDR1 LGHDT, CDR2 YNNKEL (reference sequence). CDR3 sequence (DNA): TGTGCCAGCAGCCAAGGAGTTTACGAGCAGTACTTC. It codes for CASSQGVYEQYF.

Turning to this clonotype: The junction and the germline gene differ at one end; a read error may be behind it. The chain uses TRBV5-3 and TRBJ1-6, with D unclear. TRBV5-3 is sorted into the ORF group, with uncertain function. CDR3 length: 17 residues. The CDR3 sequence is CASSFEPLSSYNSPLHF. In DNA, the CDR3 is TGTGCCAGCAGCTTCGAGCCTCTGAGCTCCTATAATTCACCCCTCCACTTT.

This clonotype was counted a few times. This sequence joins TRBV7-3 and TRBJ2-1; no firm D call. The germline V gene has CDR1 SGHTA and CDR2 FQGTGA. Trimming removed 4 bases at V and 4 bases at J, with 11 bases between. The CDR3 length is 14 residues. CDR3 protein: CASSYSDGYNEQFF. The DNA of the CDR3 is TGTGCCAGCAGCTACTCGGACGGTTACAATGAGCAGTTCTTC.